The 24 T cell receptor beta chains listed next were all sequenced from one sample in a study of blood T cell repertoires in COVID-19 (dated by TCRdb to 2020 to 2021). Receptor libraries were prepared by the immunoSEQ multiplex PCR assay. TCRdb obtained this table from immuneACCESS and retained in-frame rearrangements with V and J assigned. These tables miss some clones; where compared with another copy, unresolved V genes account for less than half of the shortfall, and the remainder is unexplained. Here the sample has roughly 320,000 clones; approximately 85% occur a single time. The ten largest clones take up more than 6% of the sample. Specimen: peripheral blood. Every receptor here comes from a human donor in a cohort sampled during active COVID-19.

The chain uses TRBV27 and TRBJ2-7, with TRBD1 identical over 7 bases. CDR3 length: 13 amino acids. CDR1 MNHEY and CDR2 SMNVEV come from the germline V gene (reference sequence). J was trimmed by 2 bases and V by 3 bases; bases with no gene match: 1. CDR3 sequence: CASSFTGAYEQYF. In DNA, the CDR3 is TGTGCCAGCAGTTTTACAGGGGCCTACGAGCAGTACTTC.

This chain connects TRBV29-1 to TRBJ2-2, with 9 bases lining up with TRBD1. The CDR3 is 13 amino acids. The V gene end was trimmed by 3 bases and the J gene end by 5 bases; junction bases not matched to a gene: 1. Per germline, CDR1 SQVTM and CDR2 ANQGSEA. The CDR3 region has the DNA TGCAGCGTTGAGGACAGGGGAACCGGGGAGCTGTTTTTT. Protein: CSVEDRGTGELFF.

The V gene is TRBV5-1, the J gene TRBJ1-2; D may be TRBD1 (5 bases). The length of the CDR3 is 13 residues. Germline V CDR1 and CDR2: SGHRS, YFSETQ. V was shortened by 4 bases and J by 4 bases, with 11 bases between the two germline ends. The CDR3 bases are TGCGCCAGCAGCGGGGGGGTCTTCTATGGCTACACCTTC. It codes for CASSGGVFYGYTF. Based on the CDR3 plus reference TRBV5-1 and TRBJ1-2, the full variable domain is KAGVTQTPRYLIKTRGQQVTLSCSPISGHRSVSWYQQTPGQGLQFLFEYFSETQRNKGNFPGRFSGRQFSNSRSEMNVSTLELGDSALYLCASSGGVFYGYTFGSGTRLTVV.

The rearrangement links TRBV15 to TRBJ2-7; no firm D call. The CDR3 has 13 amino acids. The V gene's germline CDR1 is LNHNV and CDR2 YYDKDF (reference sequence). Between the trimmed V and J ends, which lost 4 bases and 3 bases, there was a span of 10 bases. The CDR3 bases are TGTGCCACCAGCACCCTACTGAGCTACGAGCAGTACTTC. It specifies CATSTLLSYEQYF.

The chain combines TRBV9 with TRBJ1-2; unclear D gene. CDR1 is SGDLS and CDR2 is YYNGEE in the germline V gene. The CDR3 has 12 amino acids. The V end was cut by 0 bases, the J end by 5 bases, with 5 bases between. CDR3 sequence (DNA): TGTGCCAGCAGCGTAGACCAGTATGGCTACACCTTC. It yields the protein CASSVDQYGYTF.

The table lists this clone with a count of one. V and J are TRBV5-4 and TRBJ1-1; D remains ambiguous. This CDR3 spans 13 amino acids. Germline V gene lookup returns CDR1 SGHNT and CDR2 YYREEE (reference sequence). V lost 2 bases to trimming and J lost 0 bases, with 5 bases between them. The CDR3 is CASSFEMNTEAFF. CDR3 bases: TGTGCCAGCAGCTTCGAGATGAACACTGAAGCTTTCTTT.

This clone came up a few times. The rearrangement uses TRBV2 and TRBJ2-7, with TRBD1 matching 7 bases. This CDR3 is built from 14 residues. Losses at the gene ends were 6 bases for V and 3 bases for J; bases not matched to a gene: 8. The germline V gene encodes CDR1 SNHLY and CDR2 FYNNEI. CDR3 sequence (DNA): TGTGCCAGCAGGGACAGGCATACCGACTACGAGCAGTACTTC. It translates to CASRDRHTDYEQYF.

This CDR3 is CAISVERGDSTDTQYF. CDR3 in DNA: TGTGCCATCAGTGTGGAACGGGGGGACAGCACAGATACGCAGTATTTT. The rearrangement links TRBV10-3 to TRBJ2-3; 7 bases are shared with TRBD2. Germline lookup yields CDR1 ENHRY and CDR2 SYGVKD. The CDR3 sequence is 16 residues long. With 4 bases clipped from V and 0 bases from J, the junction kept 7 bases outside the gene matches.

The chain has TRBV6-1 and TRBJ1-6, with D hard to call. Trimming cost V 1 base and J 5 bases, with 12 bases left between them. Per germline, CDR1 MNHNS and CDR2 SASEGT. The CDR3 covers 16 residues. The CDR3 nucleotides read TGTGCCAGCAGTGAAGGAATGGGGAGTAATAATTCACCCCTCCACTTT. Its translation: CASSEGMGSNNSPLHF.

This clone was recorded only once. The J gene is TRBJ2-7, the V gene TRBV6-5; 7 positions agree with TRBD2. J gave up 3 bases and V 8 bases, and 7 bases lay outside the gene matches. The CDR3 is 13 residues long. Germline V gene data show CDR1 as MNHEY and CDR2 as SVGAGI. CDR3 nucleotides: TGTGCCAGCCCGAACACGGGGGGCTACGAGCAGTACTTC. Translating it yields CASPNTGGYEQYF.

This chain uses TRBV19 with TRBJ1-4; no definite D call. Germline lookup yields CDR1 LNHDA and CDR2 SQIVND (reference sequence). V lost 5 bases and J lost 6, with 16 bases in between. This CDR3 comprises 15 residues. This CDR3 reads CASSAFGGRDEKLFF. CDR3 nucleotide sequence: TGTGCCAGTAGTGCATTTGGAGGGCGCGATGAAAAACTGTTTTTT.

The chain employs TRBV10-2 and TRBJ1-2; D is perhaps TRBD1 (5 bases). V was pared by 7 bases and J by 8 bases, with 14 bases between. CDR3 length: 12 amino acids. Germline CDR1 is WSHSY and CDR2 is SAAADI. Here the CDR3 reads CASTVSGDGYTF. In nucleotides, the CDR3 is TGCGCCAGCACCGTTTCGGGGGACGGCTACACCTTC.

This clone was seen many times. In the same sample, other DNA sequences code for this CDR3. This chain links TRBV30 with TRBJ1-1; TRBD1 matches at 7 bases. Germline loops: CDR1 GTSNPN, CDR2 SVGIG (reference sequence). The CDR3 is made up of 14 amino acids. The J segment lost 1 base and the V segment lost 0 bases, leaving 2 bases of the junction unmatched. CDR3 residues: CAWSVRDRNTEAFF. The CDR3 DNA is TGTGCCTGGAGTGTACGGGACAGGAACACTGAAGCTTTCTTT.

CDR3 DNA: TGTGCCAGCAGTTACCTAGCGGGGGGAAACATTCAGTACTTC. As protein: CASSYLAGGNIQYF. This sequence joins TRBV27 and TRBJ2-4, with 11 bases identical to TRBD2. There are 14 residues in the CDR3. The V and J ends lost 4 bases and 6 bases, in that order; junction bases with no gene match: 2. Germline V gene lookup returns CDR1 MNHEY and CDR2 SMNVEV (reference sequence).

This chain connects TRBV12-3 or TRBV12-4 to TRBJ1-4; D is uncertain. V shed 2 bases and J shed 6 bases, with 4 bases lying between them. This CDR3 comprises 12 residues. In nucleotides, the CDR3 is TGTGCCAGCAGTTTATTAGATGAAAAACTGTTTTTT. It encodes CASSLLDEKLFF.

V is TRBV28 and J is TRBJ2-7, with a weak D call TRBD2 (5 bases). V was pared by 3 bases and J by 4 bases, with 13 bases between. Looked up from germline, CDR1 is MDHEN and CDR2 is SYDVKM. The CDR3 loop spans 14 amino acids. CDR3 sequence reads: CASSLVGVAYEQYF. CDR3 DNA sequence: TGTGCCAGCAGTTTGGTCGGGGTAGCTTACGAGCAGTACTTC.

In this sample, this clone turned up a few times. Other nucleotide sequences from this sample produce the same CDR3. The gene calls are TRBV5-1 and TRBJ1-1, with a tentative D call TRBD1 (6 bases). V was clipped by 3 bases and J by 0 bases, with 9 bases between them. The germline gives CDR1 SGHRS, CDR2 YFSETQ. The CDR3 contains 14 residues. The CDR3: CASSSGHLNTEAFF. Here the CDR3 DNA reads TGCGCCAGCAGCTCGGGACACCTGAACACTGAAGCTTTCTTT.

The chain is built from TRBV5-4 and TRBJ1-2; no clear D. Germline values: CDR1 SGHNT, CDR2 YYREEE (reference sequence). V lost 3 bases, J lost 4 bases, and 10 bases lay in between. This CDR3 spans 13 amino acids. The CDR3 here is CASSWREAYGYTF. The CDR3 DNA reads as TGTGCCAGCAGCTGGCGCGAGGCCTATGGCTACACCTTC.

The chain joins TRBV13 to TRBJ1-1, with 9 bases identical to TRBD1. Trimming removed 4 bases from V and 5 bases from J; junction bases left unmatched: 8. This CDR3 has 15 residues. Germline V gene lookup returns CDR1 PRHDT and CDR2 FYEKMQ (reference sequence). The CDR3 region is CASSYPTGGWTEAFF. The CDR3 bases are TGTGCCAGCAGCTACCCAACAGGGGGCTGGACTGAAGCTTTCTTT.

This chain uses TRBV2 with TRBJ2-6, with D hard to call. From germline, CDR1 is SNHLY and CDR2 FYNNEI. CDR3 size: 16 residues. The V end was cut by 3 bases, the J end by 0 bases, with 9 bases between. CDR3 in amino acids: CASSESGFSGANVLTF. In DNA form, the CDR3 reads TGTGCCAGCAGTGAGTCTGGCTTCTCTGGGGCCAACGTCCTGACTTTC.

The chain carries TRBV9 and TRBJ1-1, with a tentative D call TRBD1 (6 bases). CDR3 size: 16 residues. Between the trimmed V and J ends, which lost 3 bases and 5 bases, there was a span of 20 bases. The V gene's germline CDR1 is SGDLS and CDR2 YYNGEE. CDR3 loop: CASSARGAGGRTEAFF. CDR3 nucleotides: TGTGCCAGCAGCGCTCGAGGGGCCGGGGGGCGAACTGAAGCTTTCTTT.

In DNA form, the CDR3 reads TGTGCCATCAGTGAGTCCACAACCAGACAGGGGTCGTCACCCCTCCACTTT. It encodes CAISESTTRQGSSPLHF. The V and J genes are TRBV10-3 and TRBJ1-6; 8 bases agree with TRBD1. The V gene end was trimmed by 0 bases and the J gene end by 10 bases; junction bases not matched to a gene: 11. The CDR3 is 17 residues long. Germline-derived CDR1 and CDR2 are ENHRY and SYGVKD.

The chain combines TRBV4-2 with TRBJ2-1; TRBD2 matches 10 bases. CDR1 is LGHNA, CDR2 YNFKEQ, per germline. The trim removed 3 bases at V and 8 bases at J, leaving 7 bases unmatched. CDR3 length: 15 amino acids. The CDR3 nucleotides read TGTGCCAGCAGCCATGAGCGGGGGGGATTGGATGAGCAGTTCTTC. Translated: CASSHERGGLDEQFF.

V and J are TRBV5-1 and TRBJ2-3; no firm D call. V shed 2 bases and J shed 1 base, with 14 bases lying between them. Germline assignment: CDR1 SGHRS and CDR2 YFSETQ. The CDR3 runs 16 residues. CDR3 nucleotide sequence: TGCGCCAGCAGCTTTTTGTCCTTAGCTGGCACAGATACGCAGTATTTT. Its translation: CASSFLSLAGTDTQYF.